Presented here are 25 T cell receptor beta chains from one specimen sequenced in a study of blood T cells in healthy people across ages. Using a J-beta primer mix together with a sample-barcoded 5' primer, a second PCR was run for roughly 6 to 11 cycles. TCRdb processed the 5' RACE reads anew with MiXCR; each CDR3 protein has one entry. Among about 1.1 million distinct CDR3 sequences listed, 35% to 45% were seen once. Sequencing was performed on blood. These receptors originate from a man aged 18 to 30 in good health.

The V gene is TRBV24-1, the J gene TRBJ1-2; D may be TRBD1 (6 bases). Between the trimmed V and J ends, which lost 3 bases and 4 bases, there was a span of 11 bases. The CDR3 spans 14 residues. Germline V gene data show CDR1 as KGHDR and CDR2 as SFDVKD. The CDR3 region is CATSDAWDTYGYTF. Written as DNA, the CDR3 is TGTGCCACCAGTGATGCTTGGGACACCTATGGCTACACCTTC.

The chain carries TRBV7-8 and TRBJ1-5; D gene uncertain. Trimming shortened V by 5 bases and J by 2 bases, and 10 bases separated the two germline ends. Germline V CDR1 and CDR2: SGHVS, FQNEAQ. This CDR3 contains 14 residues. CDR3 in amino acids: CASSTTSGNQPQHF. The CDR3 nucleotides read TGTGCCAGCAGCACGACGAGCGGCAATCAGCCCCAGCATTTT.

The rearrangement uses TRBV6-5 and TRBJ1-5; D is ambiguous. The CDR3 runs 15 residues. In germline, CDR1 is MNHEY, CDR2 SVGAGI. Between the trimmed V and J ends, which lost 0 bases and 6 bases, there was a span of 12 bases. CDR3 region: CASSYSSAGGQPQHF. The CDR3 nucleotides are TGTGCCAGCAGTTACTCGTCAGCGGGCGGTCAGCCCCAGCATTTT.

The chain couples TRBV6-2 or TRBV6-3 to TRBJ2-4; 8 positions match TRBD2. Germline lookup yields CDR1 MNHEY and CDR2 SVGEGT. V lost 9 bases to trimming and J lost 5 bases; unmatched junction nucleotides: 9. The CDR3 is 14 amino acids. Here the CDR3 DNA reads TGTGCCAGTGCCTCGGGAGGGTTGCAAAACATTCAGTACTTC. Translating gives CASASGGLQNIQYF.

The rearrangement uses TRBV7-9 and TRBJ2-7; no clear D gene. Germline CDR1 and CDR2: SEHNR and FQNEAQ (reference sequence). The V gene lost 2 bases and the J gene lost 5 bases, with 10 bases spanning the gap. There are 13 residues in the CDR3. Here the CDR3 DNA reads TGTGCCAGCAGCTTACGACAAGTGGACGAGCAGTACTTC. This codes for CASSLRQVDEQYF.

This clonotype has more than one count but fewer than ten. The chain couples TRBV4-3 to TRBJ2-1, with D unresolved. The ends were cut back, 0 bases at V and 4 bases at J, with 10 bases in the middle. The CDR3 length is 15 residues. Germline loops: CDR1 LGHNA, CDR2 YSLEER. The CDR3: CASSQELFAYNEQFF. The CDR3, as DNA: TGCGCCAGCAGCCAAGAATTGTTCGCATACAATGAGCAGTTCTTC.

V and J are TRBV6-5 and TRBJ2-7, with 7 bases fitting TRBD1. Germline loops: CDR1 MNHEY, CDR2 SVGAGI. This CDR3 comprises 15 residues. Trimming took 4 bases from V and 3 from J; bases not matched to a gene: 9. CDR3 amino acids: CASSSPRTGVYEQYF. In DNA form, the CDR3 reads TGTGCCAGCAGTTCCCCAAGGACAGGCGTCTACGAGCAGTACTTC.

This clonotype was counted only a few times. The chain carries TRBV7-2 and TRBJ2-5; D might be TRBD1 (5 bases). CDR3 length: 15 residues. From germline, CDR1 is SGHTA and CDR2 FQGNSA. V was cut by 1 base and J by 5 bases, with 14 bases left in between. In DNA, the CDR3 is TGTGCCAGCAGCTTAGGGGCCAGGGTTCCCGAGACCCAGTACTTC. Its translation is CASSLGARVPETQYF.

The rearrangement joins TRBV6-6 to TRBJ2-1; no clear D. Trimming removed 5 bases from V and 0 bases from J, with 14 bases in between. Germline assignment: CDR1 MNHNY and CDR2 SVGAGI (reference sequence). CDR3 length: 16 residues. The CDR3 DNA reads TGTGCCAGCAGTGGCCGAGACGGCAGCTCCTACAATGAGCAGTTCTTC. Protein product: CASSGRDGSSYNEQFF.

This chain connects TRBV11-2 to TRBJ2-3; a weak D match, TRBD1 (6 bases). The CDR3 consists of 16 residues. Germline assignment: CDR1 SGHAT and CDR2 FQNNGV. V gave up 2 bases and J gave up 3 bases, with 15 bases separating them. CDR3 nucleotide sequence: TGTGCCAGCAGCTTAAGTGCAGGGGTGAGAACAGATACGCAGTATTTT. Translated, it gives CASSLSAGVRTDTQYF.

This clonotype turned up a few times. This chain connects TRBV27 to TRBJ2-7, with no clear D. Trimming left V 5 bases short and J 4 bases short, with 21 bases between. This CDR3 region has 16 residues. Looked up from germline, CDR1 is MNHEY and CDR2 is SMNVEV (reference sequence). The CDR3 DNA sequence: TGTGCCAGCAGTCCGTCCCCCGGCCGGTTAGTATACGAGCAGTACTTC. Protein product: CASSPSPGRLVYEQYF.

This chain connects TRBV20-1 to TRBJ1-1, with TRBD1 identical over 7 bases. Looked up from germline, CDR1 is DFQATT and CDR2 is SNEGSKA (reference sequence). The CDR3 covers 14 residues. V lost 2 bases to trimming and J lost 4 bases; unmatched junction nucleotides: 7. In DNA form, the CDR3 reads TGCAGTGCTAGAACTCAGGGGGAAAGCACTGAAGCTTTCTTT. It specifies CSARTQGESTEAFF.

V is TRBV14 and J is TRBJ2-1; TRBD1 is a possible D gene (6 bases). The CDR3 is 16 residues long. Germline-derived CDR1 and CDR2 are SGHDN and FVKESK. V lost 3 bases, J lost 2 bases, and 14 bases lay in between. The CDR3 is CASSHRLTGPYNEQFF. The CDR3 coding sequence is TGTGCCAGCAGCCATAGGCTGACAGGACCCTACAATGAGCAGTTCTTC.

This clonotype turned up a few times. The chain combines TRBV5-1 with TRBJ2-7; either TRBD1 or TRBD2 may fit D (6 bases each). The CDR3 is 13 residues long. V gave up 5 bases and J gave up 4 bases, with 13 bases separating them. The germline V gene has CDR1 SGHRS and CDR2 YFSETQ. The CDR3 nucleotides are TGCGCCAGCAGTATGGAGGGGGGATACGAGCAGTACTTC. It is translated as CASSMEGGYEQYF.

This clonotype occurred once. CDR3 DNA: TGTGCCAGCGGTCCGACCAGGGGCGATGAGCAGTTCTTC. This sequence encodes CASGPTRGDEQFF. The V call is TRBV27, the J call TRBJ2-1; possibly TRBD1 for D (6 bases). CDR1 and CDR2 (germline): MNHEY, SMNVEV (reference sequence). This CDR3 is 13 amino acids long. V was shortened by 8 bases and J by 8 bases, with 16 bases between the two germline ends.

The chain combines TRBV29-1 with TRBJ2-5; D is undetermined. Gene TRBJ2-7 matches the end of the DNA better, so the J call may be wrong. Germline CDR1 reads SQVTM; CDR2 reads ANQGSEA. The CDR3 length is 11 residues. The CDR3 sequence: CSVVPSYEQYF. CDR3 nucleotide sequence: TGCAGCGTTGTTCCCAGCTACGAGCAGTACTTC.

The chain has TRBV19 and TRBJ2-3; 7 bases match TRBD2. V lost 10 bases, J lost 2 bases, and 12 bases stayed unmatched. This CDR3 is built from 15 residues. The V gene's germline CDR1 is LNHDA and CDR2 SQIVND (reference sequence). CDR3 residues: CATATGGGDTDTQYF. The CDR3 DNA reads as TGTGCCACCGCGACGGGCGGGGGTGACACAGATACGCAGTATTTT.

The chain has TRBV18 and TRBJ2-7, with D possibly matching TRBD2 (5 bases). The DNA end is a closer match to TRBJ2-5, so the J assignment may be wrong. Germline V gene data show CDR1 as KGHSH and CDR2 as LQKENI. The CDR3 spans 15 residues. The CDR3 sequence is CASSPPEGLWETQYF. Here the CDR3 DNA reads TGTGCCAGCTCACCACCCGAGGGCTTATGGGAGACCCAGTACTTC.

This clonotype has more than one count but fewer than ten. The V and J genes are TRBV6-6 and TRBJ2-3; D might be TRBD1 (7 bases). CDR1 is MNHNY and CDR2 is SVGAGI in the germline V gene (reference sequence). Trimming took 0 bases from V and 3 from J, leaving 16 bases between them. This CDR3 is built from 17 residues. CDR3 sequence (DNA): TGTGCCAGCAGTTACTCGGAAACAGGGGAGGCGACAGATACGCAGTATTTT. Translating gives CASSYSETGEATDTQYF.

This chain joins TRBV12-3 or TRBV12-4 and TRBJ1-2; possible D gene TRBD1, 5 bases. The CDR3 has 14 residues. Trimming took off 2 bases at V and 4 bases at J, with 11 bases between the two ends. The CDR3 DNA reads TGTGCCAGCAGTTTAAGGGGCCAACCCTATGGCTACACCTTC. It codes for CASSLRGQPYGYTF.

The J gene is TRBJ1-2, the V gene TRBV6-1, with D uncertain. Germline-derived CDR1 and CDR2 are MNHNS and SASEGT. V dropped 4 bases and J dropped 4 bases, with 7 bases sitting between them. The CDR3 runs to 12 residues. This chain's CDR3 is CASSGRFYGYTF. The CDR3 DNA sequence: TGTGCCAGCAGTGGGCGGTTCTATGGCTACACCTTC.

There are a few counts of this clonotype. This sequence joins TRBV5-1 and TRBJ2-1, with D possibly matching TRBD1 (6 bases). The V end was cut by 6 bases, the J end by 8 bases, with 21 bases between. The CDR3 covers 15 residues. CDR1 is SGHRS and CDR2 is YFSETQ in the germline V gene. CDR3 sequence reads: CASMGTLDRTDEQFF. The CDR3 DNA follows: TGCGCCAGCATGGGGACCCTTGATCGGACAGATGAGCAGTTCTTC.

This chain connects TRBV28 to TRBJ1-3; 8 nucleotides align to TRBD1. The CDR3 is made up of 18 amino acids. Per germline, CDR1 MDHEN and CDR2 SYDVKM. J was trimmed by 0 bases and V by 2 bases; bases with no gene match: 9. CDR3 sequence (DNA): TGTGCCAGCAGTTTAGGGCCCGCAGGGGGCCGCTCTGGAAACACCATATATTTT. Its protein product is CASSLGPAGGRSGNTIYF.

This clonotype was seen repeatedly, ten times or more. The chain employs TRBV20-1 and TRBJ2-3; no clear D gene. The CDR3 totals 13 residues. CDR1 and CDR2 (germline): DFQATT, SNEGSKA (reference sequence). Trimming took 6 bases from V and 0 from J, leaving 10 bases between them. The DNA for the CDR3 is TGCAGTGCCTACATGAGTAGCACAGATACGCAGTATTTT. Encoded protein: CSAYMSSTDTQYF.

The rearrangement links TRBV4-2 to TRBJ1-2; D is ambiguous. Germline V lookup: CDR1 LGHNA, CDR2 YNFKEQ. The CDR3 totals 15 residues. The V and J ends lost 0 bases and 4 bases respectively, with 12 bases between them. CDR3 in amino acids: CASSQDPRGSYGYTF. As DNA, the CDR3 is TGTGCCAGCAGCCAAGATCCTCGGGGTAGCTATGGCTACACCTTC.